This entry lists 10 T cell receptor beta chains sequenced from one sample in a study of T cell repertoires in cytomegalovirus infection. In TCRdb, the reads were re-called with MiXCR into one record per CDR3 protein. This sample carries hundreds of thousands of distinct CDR3 sequences, about a third of them seen once, and the ten largest clones take around 15%. These receptors' targets are unknown. The source material was cultured CD8+ T cells from PBMCs, sampled from culture after CMV antigen stimulation. All receptors come from a human donor in good health (CMV status not recorded). Some clones in this sample may be carry-over from other donors' samples.

The chain employs TRBV19 and TRBJ1-5; 8 nucleotides line up with TRBD1. The V gene end was trimmed by 5 bases and the J gene end by 0 bases; junction bases not matched to a gene: 6. This CDR3 spans 16 amino acids. Germline CDR1 and CDR2: LNHDA and SQIVND (reference sequence). CDR3 in DNA: TGTGCCAGTAGTCCGGGACAGGACTATAGCAATCAGCCCCAGCATTTT. It is translated as CASSPGQDYSNQPQHF.

This clonotype was detected only a few times. This rearrangement joins TRBV6-6 to TRBJ1-2; D unresolved. The CDR3 is made up of 11 amino acids. V lost 7 bases, J lost 6 bases, and 9 bases lay in between. Germline-derived CDR1 and CDR2 are MNHNY and SVGAGI (reference sequence). CDR3 nucleotide sequence: TGTGCCAGCACCGCCCAGGATGGCTACACCTTC. It is translated as CASTAQDGYTF.

The chain has TRBV12-5 and TRBJ1-5; 7 bases match TRBD1. The CDR3 totals 13 residues. Per the germline V gene, CDR1 is LGHNT and CDR2 is FRNRAP. Unmatched junction bases numbered 4, after V lost 5 bases and J lost 6 bases. The CDR3 region has the DNA TGTGCTAGTGGTACGACAGGGCTTCAGCCCCAGCATTTT. Protein sequence: CASGTTGLQPQHF.

This rearrangement joins TRBV12-3 or TRBV12-4 to TRBJ1-5, with 7 bases lining up with TRBD1. This CDR3 spans 14 amino acids. V lost 7 bases, J lost 3 bases, and 6 bases stayed unmatched. The CDR3 coding sequence is TGTGCCAGCACCGACAGGGCCTTCAATCAGCCCCAGCATTTT. It specifies CASTDRAFNQPQHF.

This clonotype was detected only a few times. The rearrangement links TRBV12-3 or TRBV12-4 to TRBJ1-5; the D gene is possibly TRBD1 (5 bases). With 10 bases removed from V and 6 bases from J, the gap between germline ends came to 25 bases. CDR3 length: 16 amino acids. The CDR3 protein is CAITVYGSGPPQPQHF. DNA of the CDR3: TGTGCCATCACAGTTTATGGCTCAGGGCCTCCTCAGCCCCAGCATTTT.

The V gene is TRBV6-1, the J gene TRBJ2-7, with TRBD1 as a possible D gene (6 bases). Per germline, CDR1 MNHNS and CDR2 SASEGT. Trimming shortened V by 5 bases and J by 2 bases, and 10 bases separated the two germline ends. This CDR3 has 13 residues. Here the CDR3 reads CASSPGATYEQYV. The CDR3 coding sequence is TGTGCCAGCAGTCCAGGGGCCACCTACGAGCAGTACGTC.

This clonotype was found once. The rearrangement uses TRBV6-5 and TRBJ2-3; D call uncertain. Germline assignment: CDR1 MNHEY and CDR2 SVGAGI. The CDR3 covers 13 residues. The V and J ends lost 4 bases and 5 bases respectively, with 10 bases between them. Here the CDR3 DNA reads TGTGCCAGCAGTTGGAAGGGCGGAGATACGCAGTATTTT. This translates into CASSWKGGDTQYF.

The CDR3 nucleotides are TGTGCCAGCAGTTTCTTGACAGGGGGCTTCGAGCAGTACGTC. Protein sequence: CASSFLTGGFEQYV. The chain combines TRBV28 with TRBJ2-7, with 10 bases lining up with TRBD1. With 3 bases clipped from V and 6 bases from J, the junction kept 5 bases outside the gene matches. The CDR3 totals 14 residues. CDR1 is MDHEN and CDR2 is SYDVKM in the germline V gene.

This clonotype has just a few counts. The chain has TRBV6-2 or TRBV6-3 and TRBJ2-7; 8 bases agree with TRBD2. There are 14 residues in the CDR3. Germline V gene data show CDR1 as MNHEY and CDR2 as SVGEGT. Germline trimming cut 4 bases from V and 3 bases from J; bases unmatched to any gene: 5. The CDR3 protein is CASSFGLAIYEQYF. In DNA form, the CDR3 reads TGTGCCAGCAGTTTCGGACTAGCTATCTACGAGCAGTACTTC.

As concerns this clonotype: A clone one base away is much larger, so this may be a read error. V usage is TRBV27 and J usage is TRBJ1-1; D is unresolved. Germline V gives CDR1 MNHEY, CDR2 SMNVEV (reference sequence). V was shortened by 1 base and J by 4 bases, with 7 bases between the two germline ends. The CDR3 contains 13 residues. This chain's CDR3 is CASSLFLFTEAFF. The CDR3 region has the DNA TGTGCCAGCAGTTTATTCCTCTTCACTGAAGCTTTCTTT.